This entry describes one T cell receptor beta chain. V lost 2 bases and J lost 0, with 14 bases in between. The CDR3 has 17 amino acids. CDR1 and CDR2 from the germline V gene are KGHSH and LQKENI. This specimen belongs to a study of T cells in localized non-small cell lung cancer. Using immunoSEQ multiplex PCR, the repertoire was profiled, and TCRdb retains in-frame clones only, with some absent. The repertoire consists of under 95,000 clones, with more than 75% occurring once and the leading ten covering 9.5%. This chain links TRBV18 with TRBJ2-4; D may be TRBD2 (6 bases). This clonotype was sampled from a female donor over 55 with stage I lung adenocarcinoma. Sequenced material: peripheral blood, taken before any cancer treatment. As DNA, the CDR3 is TGTGCCAGCTCACCAGTCGCTAGCGCCCTAGCCAAAAACATTCAGTACTTC. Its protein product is CASSPVASALAKNIQYF. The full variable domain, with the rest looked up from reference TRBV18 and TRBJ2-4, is NAGVMQNPRHLVRRRGQEARLRCSPMKGHSHVYWYRQLPEEGLKFMVYLQKENIIDESGMPKERFSAEFPKEGPSILRIQQVVRGDSAAYFCASSPVASALAKNIQYFGAGTRLSVL.